This is a list of T cell receptor beta chains from one sample in a study of radiotherapy plus CTLA-4 blockade in lung cancer. Sequencing used immunoSEQ multiplex PCR; TCRdb keeps in-frame clones, though not all of them. The table has 55,000 or so clones, approximately 82% seen once; the top ten hold around 6.6%. The input for sequencing was peripheral blood, taken from a patient treated with radiotherapy plus ipilimumab. These receptors were collected from a human donor with non-small cell lung cancer whose response to radiotherapy plus ipilimumab could not be evaluated. Both conserved end residues are part of each CDR3. A D gene is named only where the DNA matches it firmly. Some rows mark clone size as missing; the rest say once, few, many or name a class of expanded clone.

size	D	length	V	J	DNA	CDR3
-	-	13	TRBV6-1	TRBJ2-7	TGTGCCAGCAGTGAAGGGGCCCCCCCCGGGCAGTACTTC	CASSEGAPPGQYF
-	-	14	TRBV27	TRBJ2-7	TGTGCCAGCATGGCTTATAGCAGTAACTACGAGCAGTACTTC	CASMAYSSNYEQYF
-	TRBD1	16	TRBV5-1	TRBJ2-7	TGCGCCAGCAGCTTCTACCTGTTGGACAGGGGTAACGAGCAGTACTTC	CASSFYLLDRGNEQYF
-	TRBD1	16	TRBV28	TRBJ1-2	TGTGCCAGCAGTCGACCGAGGGGACAGGGGGCGGGTGGCTACACCTTC	CASSRPRGQGAGGYTF
-	-	14	TRBV29-1	TRBJ1-5	TGCAGCGTTGTCTCCGGGAATAGCAATCAGCCCCAGCATTTT	CSVVSGNSNQPQHF
few	TRBD1	13	TRBV29-1	TRBJ2-7	TGCAGCGTTGCGGGACAGGGGATTGACGAGCAGTACTTC	CSVAGQGIDEQYF
-	-	16	TRBV18	TRBJ2-7	TGTGCCAGCTCACCTACTTCCCCTGGACAGCTCTACGAGCAGTACTTC	CASSPTSPGQLYEQYF
-	-	15	TRBV4-1	TRBJ1-1	TGCGCCAGCAGCCAAGGAAGGACACTGAACACTGAAGCTTTCTTT	CASSQGRTLNTEAFF
-	-	14	TRBV7-2	TRBJ2-7	TGTGCCAGCAGCCCTTCCGGGGGGCACTACGAGCAGTACTTC	CASSPSGGHYEQYF
once	TRBD1	15	TRBV4-1	TRBJ2-1	TGCGCCAGCAACTCACAGGGGAGCTCCTACAATGAGCAGTTCTTC	CASNSQGSSYNEQFF
-	TRBD1	15	TRBV6-6	TRBJ1-1	TGTGCCAGCAGTAGACAGGGGGCTAAAGGCACTGAAGCTTTCTTT	CASSRQGAKGTEAFF
-	-	14	TRBV7-6	TRBJ1-4	TGTGCCAGCAGCTCCCCGGGGGAGAGGGAAAAACTGTTTTTT	CASSSPGEREKLFF
few	TRBD2	14	TRBV7-9	TRBJ2-1	TGTGCCAGCAGCTTCCTAGCGGGGGGGAATGAGCAGTTCTTC	CASSFLAGGNEQFF
-	-	14	TRBV7-2	TRBJ2-7	TGTGCCAGCAGCCTCGACTCGAATAACTACGAGCAGTACTTC	CASSLDSNNYEQYF
-	-	12	TRBV30	TRBJ2-2	TGTGCCTGGAGTGAAGGGGCCGGGGAGCTGTTTTTT	CAWSEGAGELFF
-	-	14	TRBV11-3	TRBJ1-2	TGTGCCAGCAGCTTAGAGATGGGCAGCCATGGCTACACCTTC	CASSLEMGSHGYTF
-	TRBD1	15	TRBV30	TRBJ2-3	TGTGCCTGGAGTCCGGACAGGGTGAGCACAGATACGCAGTATTTT	CAWSPDRVSTDTQYF
-	-	14	TRBV4-1	TRBJ2-3	TGCGCCAGCAGCCAAGTTGCCCAGACAGATACGCAGTATTTT	CASSQVAQTDTQYF
-	TRBD2	19	TRBV18	TRBJ2-5	TGTGCCAGCTCACCCATTGGAGTCGAGGCTAGCGGGCACAGCGGGACCCAGTACTTC	CASSPIGVEASGHSGTQYF
-	-	14	TRBV7-9	TRBJ2-7	TGTGCCAGCAATATCAGGGGAGGGACCTACGAGCAGTACTTC	CASNIRGGTYEQYF
once	TRBD2	16	TRBV15	TRBJ2-7	TGTGCCACCAGCAGAGGAGGACTAGCGGGCGGCTACGAGCAGTACTTC	CATSRGGLAGGYEQYF
-	TRBD1	14	TRBV7-2	TRBJ1-2	TGTGCCAGCAGCATTGGACAGGGCGGGTATGGCTACACCTTC	CASSIGQGGYGYTF
-	-	14	TRBV7-2	TRBJ2-3	TGTGCCAGCAGCTCAGGAAACGGGGCAGATACGCAGTATTTT	CASSSGNGADTQYF
-	TRBD1	15	TRBV6-6	TRBJ1-5	TGTGCCAGCAGTGCGACAGGGGCGAGCAATCAGCCCCAGCATTTT	CASSATGASNQPQHF
-	TRBD1	17	TRBV5-1	TRBJ2-3	TGCGCCAGCAGATTGGACAGGGGGAGGGGAAGCACAGATACGCAGTATTTT	CASRLDRGRGSTDTQYF
-	-	11	TRBV30	TRBJ1-4	TGTGCCTGGAGTGCGAATGAAAAACTGTTTTTT	CAWSANEKLFF